These 23 T cell receptor beta chains were sequenced from one sample in a study of cytomegalovirus exposure and HLA in healthy donors. PCR primers comprised 60 Vbeta and 13 Jbeta primers. The repertoire was sequenced with immunoSEQ multiplex PCR; TCRdb's copy has only in-frame clones and lacks some. The table has under 200,000 clones, around 78% seen once. Sequenced sample: PBMCs. These receptor sequences come from a man in his forties or fifties in good health and CMV-seronegative.

Here the CDR3 DNA reads TGTGCCAGCGAGACTAGCGGGTGGGACGAGCAGTACTTC. Translating gives CASETSGWDEQYF. The gene calls are TRBV2 and TRBJ2-7; 10 nucleotides agree with TRBD2. The CDR3 consists of 13 residues. Germline V gene lookup returns CDR1 SNHLY and CDR2 FYNNEI. The V gene end was trimmed by 8 bases and the J gene end by 5 bases; junction bases not matched to a gene: 6.

The chain links TRBV11-2 to TRBJ1-5; tentative D call: TRBD1 (5 bases). The germline V gene has CDR1 SGHAT and CDR2 FQNNGV. The CDR3 loop spans 15 amino acids. Trimming removed 2 bases from V and 4 bases from J, with 12 bases in between. As DNA, the CDR3 is TGTGCCAGCAGCTTAAATGGGGCCGAGAATCAGCCCCAGCATTTT. Translating gives CASSLNGAENQPQHF.

The V call is TRBV7-2, the J call TRBJ2-1; TRBD1 matches 12 bases. The V and J ends lost 8 bases and 12 bases, in that order; junction bases with no gene match: 14. CDR3 length: 15 amino acids. Germline CDR1 reads SGHTA; CDR2 reads FQGNSA. Here the CDR3 DNA reads TGTGCCAGCTTAGAAAATTACGGGACAGGGGGCAGGCAGTTCTTC. It specifies CASLENYGTGGRQFF.

J is TRBJ1-4 and V is TRBV6-5; 10 positions match TRBD1. The CDR3 is 12 amino acids. The V gene end was trimmed by 11 bases and the J gene end by 6 bases; junction bases not matched to a gene: 3. The germline CDR1 and CDR2 sequences are MNHEY and SVGAGI. The CDR3, as DNA: TGTGCCGCCGGGACAGGGGATGAAAAACTGTTTTTT. Translating gives CAAGTGDEKLFF.

The gene calls are TRBV6-5 and TRBJ1-2; 10 bases map to TRBD1. The CDR3 has 15 amino acids. CDR1 is MNHEY, CDR2 SVGAGI, per germline. V trimming: 10 bases; J trimming: 2 bases; junction bases outside the gene matches: 10. In nucleotides, the CDR3 is TGTGCCACCCTCTCCCCGGGACAGGGGAACTATGGCTACACCTTC. Residues: CATLSPGQGNYGYTF.

A few counts support this clone. V and J are TRBV2 and TRBJ2-7; TRBD2 aligns across 8 bases. Germline CDR1 reads SNHLY; CDR2 reads FYNNEI. Trimming cost V 10 bases and J 2 bases; bases outside gene matches: 16. The CDR3 has 16 residues. In nucleotides, the CDR3 is TGTGCCATCAAAAAGGGGCTAGCGGGTTTGACCTACGAGCAGTACTTC. This codes for CAIKKGLAGLTYEQYF.

The chain recombines TRBV5-1 with TRBJ1-3, with D possibly being TRBD1 (6 bases). The V gene's germline CDR1 is SGHRS and CDR2 YFSETQ. CDR3 length: 16 residues. Deletions cut 4 bases from V and 4 bases from J, with 18 bases between. The CDR3 sequence is CASSPVAGARGNTIYF. For the CDR3, the DNA is TGCGCCAGCAGCCCAGTGGCAGGGGCGCGGGGAAACACCATATATTTT.

The rearrangement joins TRBV11-2 to TRBJ2-7; 7 positions match TRBD1. V trimming: 6 bases; J trimming: 3 bases; junction bases outside the gene matches: 14. Germline V lookup: CDR1 SGHAT, CDR2 FQNNGV. CDR3 size: 16 residues. The CDR3 sequence: CASSPRLGQHYYEQYF. The DNA of the CDR3 is TGTGCCAGCAGTCCTAGGCTGGGACAGCACTACTACGAGCAGTACTTC.

V and J are TRBV5-4 and TRBJ2-1; 9 positions match TRBD2. The CDR3 sequence is 14 residues long. Germline CDR1 reads SGHNT; CDR2 reads YYREEE (reference sequence). J lost 7 bases, V lost 3 bases, and 5 bases had no gene match. The CDR3 region has the DNA TGTGCCAGCAGCTGGGGGACTAGCTGGAATGAGCAGTTCTTC. This sequence encodes CASSWGTSWNEQFF.

CDR3 region: CSVDGTSGNSYNEQFF. CDR3 sequence (DNA): TGCAGCGTTGATGGTACTAGCGGGAACTCCTACAATGAGCAGTTCTTC. The rearrangement joins TRBV29-1 to TRBJ2-1; 10 bases are shared with TRBD2. Germline CDR1 SQVTM, CDR2 ANQGSEA. There are 16 residues in the CDR3. Trimming cost V 3 bases and J 0 bases; bases outside gene matches: 5.

The chain employs TRBV7-3 and TRBJ2-2; TRBD2 is a possible D gene (5 bases). Germline CDR1 SGHTA, CDR2 FQGTGA. The CDR3 loop spans 15 amino acids. Trimming cost V 1 base and J 2 bases, with 8 bases left between them. The CDR3 region has the DNA TGTGCCAGCAGCTTAAGCGCTAGCAACACCGGGGAGCTGTTTTTT. This codes for CASSLSASNTGELFF.

The chain couples TRBV11-3 to TRBJ2-2, with 8 nucleotides matching TRBD2. The CDR3 covers 20 residues. J was trimmed by 4 bases and V by 0 bases; bases with no gene match: 16. Germline CDR1 reads SGHNT; CDR2 reads YENEEA. CDR3 bases: TGTGCCAGCAGCTTAGATTCCGTACTAGCGGAGAAGGTCGGCACCGGGGAGCTGTTTTTT. This codes for CASSLDSVLAEKVGTGELFF.

J is TRBJ2-3 and V is TRBV25-1; D remains ambiguous. V was shortened by 4 bases and J by 1 base, with 6 bases between the two germline ends. This CDR3 region has 13 residues. Germline lookup yields CDR1 MGHDK and CDR2 SYGVNS. The CDR3 sequence is CASSVTGTDTQYF. The CDR3 DNA follows: TGTGCCAGCAGTGTTACAGGCACAGATACGCAGTATTTT. The variable domain in full, completed from reference TRBV25-1 and TRBJ2-3, reads EADIYQTPRYLVIGTGKKITLECSQTMGHDKMYWYQQDPGMELHLIHYSYGVNSTEKGDLSSESTVSRIRTEHFPLTLESARPSHTSQYLCASSVTGTDTQYFGPGTRLTVL.

This chain connects TRBV18 to TRBJ1-2; 8 bases fit TRBD1. This CDR3 is built from 13 residues. CDR1 is KGHSH, CDR2 LQKENI, per germline. The ends lost 3 bases at V and 7 bases at J; junction bases unmatched: 4. The CDR3 DNA reads as TGTGCCAGCTCACCGACAGGGGAGGGTGGCTACACCTTC. It is translated as CASSPTGEGGYTF.

V usage is TRBV7-9 and J usage is TRBJ2-1, with 14 nucleotides matching TRBD2. This CDR3 spans 17 amino acids. Germline V gene sequence: CDR1 SEHNR, CDR2 FQNEAQ (reference sequence). CDR3 protein: CSGTGGDGTSGSDEQFF. The DNA for the CDR3 is TGTTCCGGGACGGGTGGAGACGGGACTAGCGGGAGCGATGAGCAGTTCTTC. Complete variable domain (other parts from reference TRBV7-9 and TRBJ2-1): DTGVSQNPRHKITKRGQNVTFRCDPISEHNRLYWYRQTLGQGPEFLTYFQNEAQLEKSRLLSDRFSAERPKGSFSTLEIQRTEQGDSAMYLCSGTGGDGTSGSDEQFFGPGTRLTVL.

The V call is TRBV7-9, the J call TRBJ1-4, with a weak D call TRBD1 (6 bases). The CDR3 length is 18 residues. Trimming shortened V by 1 base and J by 5 bases, and 20 bases separated the two germline ends. Germline V gene sequence: CDR1 SEHNR, CDR2 FQNEAQ (reference sequence). The CDR3 sequence is CASSLERPGTRRNEKLFF. The CDR3 bases are TGTGCCAGCAGCTTAGAAAGACCGGGGACACGAAGGAATGAAAAACTGTTTTTT.

In this sample, this clone turned up once. The gene calls are TRBV5-1 and TRBJ1-4, with 8 bases that match TRBD1. The CDR3 has 16 amino acids. J gave up 8 bases and V 0 bases, and 9 bases lay outside the gene matches. CDR1 and CDR2 (germline): SGHRS, YFSETQ. In DNA form, the CDR3 reads TGCGCCAGCAGCTTGGGTGACAGGGGTTCGGAAGAAAAACTGTTTTTT. Residues: CASSLGDRGSEEKLFF. Looking up the rest from reference TRBV5-1 and TRBJ1-4 gives the full variable domain: KAGVTQTPRYLIKTRGQQVTLSCSPISGHRSVSWYQQTPGQGLQFLFEYFSETQRNKGNFPGRFSGRQFSNSRSEMNVSTLELGDSALYLCASSLGDRGSEEKLFFGSGTQLSVL.

This clone came up a few times. CDR3 protein: CAWSHRRAATYNEQFF. The CDR3 DNA sequence: TGTGCCTGGAGTCACCGCCGAGCGGCGACCTACAATGAGCAGTTCTTC. The chain links TRBV30 to TRBJ2-1, with a tentative D call TRBD2 (5 bases). CDR3 size: 16 residues. Germline V lookup: CDR1 GTSNPN, CDR2 SVGIG (reference sequence). Trimming removed 2 bases from V and 2 bases from J, with 16 bases in between. The whole variable domain, filled in from reference TRBV30 and TRBJ2-1, reads SQTIHQWPATLVQPVGSPLSLECTVEGTSNPNLYWYRQAAGRGLQLLFYSVGIGQISSEVPQNLSASRPQDRQFILSSKKLLLSDSGFYLCAWSHRRAATYNEQFFGPGTRLTVL.

The rearrangement uses TRBV7-9 and TRBJ2-2, with D unclear. The germline gives CDR1 SEHNR, CDR2 FQNEAQ (reference sequence). The CDR3 spans 16 residues. The germline V and J ends were trimmed by 5 bases and 2 bases, with 15 bases remaining between them. CDR3 amino acids: CASSLRESINTGELFF. DNA of the CDR3: TGTGCCAGCAGCCTCCGCGAGTCCATCAACACCGGGGAGCTGTTTTTT.

The rearrangement joins TRBV5-1 to TRBJ1-3, with 7 bases identical to TRBD1. The J segment lost 2 bases and the V segment lost 1 base, leaving 0 bases of the junction unmatched. The CDR3 is made up of 14 amino acids. Per germline, CDR1 SGHRS and CDR2 YFSETQ. For the CDR3, the DNA is TGCGCCAGCAGCTTGACAGGGGCTGGAAACACCATATATTTT. The encoded protein is CASSLTGAGNTIYF.

The V and J genes are TRBV7-2 and TRBJ2-1; D possibly corresponds to TRBD2 (6 bases). Germline CDR1 is SGHTA and CDR2 is FQGNSA. Trimming cost V 5 bases and J 0 bases, with 14 bases left between them. CDR3 length: 16 amino acids. The CDR3 loop is CASSHSSASSYNEQFF. The CDR3 DNA reads TGTGCCAGCAGCCACTCTAGCGCGAGCTCCTACAATGAGCAGTTCTTC.

The chain combines TRBV5-1 with TRBJ2-7, with D unclear. The CDR3 contains 14 residues. The V gene's germline CDR1 is SGHRS and CDR2 YFSETQ. V was clipped by 4 bases and J by 3 bases, with 14 bases between them. The CDR3 sequence: CASSVVARLYEQYF. As DNA, the CDR3 is TGCGCCAGCAGCGTCGTTGCGCGACTCTACGAGCAGTACTTC. The variable domain in full, with the rest retrieved from reference TRBV5-1 and TRBJ2-7, is KAGVTQTPRYLIKTRGQQVTLSCSPISGHRSVSWYQQTPGQGLQFLFEYFSETQRNKGNFPGRFSGRQFSNSRSEMNVSTLELGDSALYLCASSVVARLYEQYFGPGTRLTVT.

The chain carries TRBV27 and TRBJ2-2; D uncertain. This CDR3 is 15 amino acids long. V lost 2 bases and J 5 bases, leaving 12 bases between the germline ends. Per the germline V gene, CDR1 is MNHEY and CDR2 is SMNVEV (reference sequence). The CDR3 DNA follows: TGTGCCAGCAGTTTAACCCGGTCGCGGACCGGGGAGCTGTTTTTT. This encodes CASSLTRSRTGELFF.